In this sample, the clone carrying this T cell receptor beta chain turned up once. The target antigen is unknown. Libraries were prepared by immunoSEQ multiplex PCR; TCRdb keeps only in-frame clonotypes and omits some of them. This sample carries around 2,100,000 clones, roughly 94% of them seen once, and the ten largest clones take more than 0.9%. CD45RO-negative, CCR7-positively selected cells formed the naive CD8 fraction, excluding terminally differentiated effector memory CD45RA+ cells. There were only Caucasian adults among the donors, and all lived in Nashville, Tennessee. The data were taken from a study of shared clonotypes between healthy human individuals. Whole-study results and caveats: Some naive CD4 clonotypes, roughly 5%, turned up in common across a handful of donors. Few donors limited the genetic and exposure-history diversity represented.

This clonotype originated in a man between 18 and 35 years old in good health. Specimen: naive CD8+ T cells sorted from blood.

The CDR3 nucleotides read TGTGCCACCAGCAGATTTTTCGGGACCAACCCTAGAGACAATGAGCAGTTCTTC. Its translation is CATSRFFGTNPRDNEQFF. The chain has TRBV15 and TRBJ2-1, with D perhaps matching TRBD1 or TRBD2 (5 bases each). The CDR3 contains 18 residues. V lost 2 bases to trimming and J lost 5 bases, with 22 bases between them. The germline gives CDR1 LNHNV, CDR2 YYDKDF (reference sequence).